These 22 T cell receptor beta chains came from one sample sequenced in a study of molecular identifiers for immune sequencing clone quantification. TCRdb redid the calling of the PCR reads with MiXCR, one entry per CDR3 protein. The table has about 630,000 distinct CDR3 sequences, 25% seen once. What was sequenced was naive CD8+ T cells from blood, with Jurkat cell RNA spiked in. Noted subset: FACS-sorted CD8+CD4-CCR7+CD45RA+ naive T cells. These receptors originate from a human donor in good health. Some libraries in this study had Jurkat cell RNA spiked in.

This clonotype has at least ten counts. V usage is TRBV12-5 and J usage is TRBJ2-3; 10 bases are shared with TRBD2. The CDR3 has 15 amino acids. V shed 5 bases and J 9 bases; nucleotides not matched to a gene: 11. Germline CDR1 and CDR2: LGHNT and FRNRAP. The CDR3 nucleotides read TGTGCTAGTGGTACACTAGCGGGATCCTTGAGGACGCAGTATTTT. It translates to CASGTLAGSLRTQYF.

Concerning this clonotype: Just one base apart from a much larger clone, this may be a read error. The V call is TRBV9, the J call TRBJ2-5, with 9 bases identical to TRBD1. With 6 bases clipped from V and 2 bases from J, the junction kept 8 bases outside the gene matches. In germline, CDR1 is SGDLS, CDR2 YYNGEE. The CDR3 has 15 amino acids. CDR3 in amino acids: CASNGGQGPQETQYF. The CDR3 DNA is TGTGCCAGCAACGGGGGACAGGGTCCACAAGAGACCCAGTACTTC. The variable domain in full, with the rest retrieved from reference TRBV9 and TRBJ2-5, is DSGVTQTPKHLITATGQRVTLRCSPRSGDLSVYWYQQSLDQGLQFLIQYYNGEERAKGNILERFSAQQFPDLHSELNLSSLELGDSALYFCASNGGQGPQETQYFGPGTRLLVL.

The chain joins TRBV21-1 to TRBJ2-7; the table names TRBD2, a call not compared with the DNA. TRBV21-1 is a listed pseudogene. The CDR3 contains 19 residues. CDR3 in amino acids: CASSKAEKLAGAPRQEQYF. The CDR3 nucleotides read TGTGCCAGCAGCAAAGCAGAGAAACTAGCGGGAGCCCCCCGTCAGGAGCAGTACTTC.

This clonotype has at least ten counts. J is TRBJ1-1 and V is TRBV7-9; D may be TRBD1 (6 bases). Germline assignment: CDR1 SEHNR and CDR2 FQNEAQ (reference sequence). The V and J ends lost 5 bases and 11 bases respectively, with 15 bases between them. This CDR3 is built from 12 residues. CDR3 loop: CASSLDYREAFF. The DNA for the CDR3 is TGTGCCAGCAGCCTAGACTACAGGGAGGCTTTCTTT.

A remark on this clonotype: Germline is not matched at one junction end, which may reflect a read error. The chain uses TRBV2 and TRBJ2-4; 8 bases are shared with TRBD1. The CDR3 covers 17 residues. Germline V CDR1 and CDR2: SNHLY, FYNNEI. CDR3 loop: CASRAGTGVLAENIQYF. CDR3 DNA sequence: TGTGCCAGCAGAGCCGGGACAGGCGTCCTAGCCGAAAACATTCAGTACTTC.

V gene TRBV30 combines with J gene TRBJ1-4, with a possible D match to TRBD1 (5 bases). The germline V gene has CDR1 GTSNPN and CDR2 SVGIG (reference sequence). This CDR3 has 13 amino acids. Trimming shortened V by 0 bases and J by 10 bases, and 12 bases separated the two germline ends. CDR3 bases: TGTGCCTGGAGTGTCCACGCCGGGGGAAAACTGTTTTTT. The encoded protein is CAWSVHAGGKLFF.

The V and J genes are TRBV15 and TRBJ2-7, with D possibly TRBD2 on 5 matching bases. V lost 3 bases, J lost 9 bases, and 15 bases lay in between. Looked up from germline, CDR1 is LNHNV and CDR2 is YYDKDF (reference sequence). The length of the CDR3 is 13 residues. DNA of the CDR3: TGTGCCACCAGCAGCCCCTCCGGAGGCGGGCAGTACTTC. Protein: CATSSPSGGGQYF.

In this sample, this clonotype turned up many times. CDR3 sequence (DNA): TGCGCCAGCAGCCAAGAATTTATGGGACGGCCTGAAGCTTTCTTT. The encoded protein is CASSQEFMGRPEAFF. V gene TRBV4-1 combines with J gene TRBJ1-1, with TRBD1 as a possible D gene (5 bases). This CDR3 spans 15 amino acids. The germline V and J ends were trimmed by 0 bases and 6 bases, with 14 bases remaining between them. Per germline, CDR1 MGHRA and CDR2 YSYEKL.

This clonotype appeared a single time. Likely a read error: the CDR3 ends without its conserved phenylalanine or tryptophan. CDR3 region: CSAYGLSGTSTDTQYL. Here the CDR3 DNA reads TGCAGTGCCTACGGACTGAGCGGGACTAGCACAGATACGCAGTATCTT. The chain joins TRBV20-1 to TRBJ2-3; TRBD2 aligns across 7 bases. Germline V gene lookup returns CDR1 DFQATT and CDR2 SNEGSKA (reference sequence). V gave up 6 bases and J gave up 0 bases; unmatched junction bases: 12. CDR3 length: 16 residues.

This clonotype was counted between two and nine times. A much bigger clone sits one base away, suggesting this may be a read error. The chain employs TRBV28 and TRBJ2-1; D is possibly TRBD2 (6 bases). This CDR3 has 14 amino acids. From germline, CDR1 is MDHEN and CDR2 SYDVKM. Trimming took 4 bases from V and 9 from J, leaving 16 bases between them. CDR3 sequence reads: CASSSGTGYGEQFF. CDR3 sequence (DNA): TGTGCCAGCAGTTCCGGGACTGGGTACGGTGAGCAGTTCTTC.

This clonotype was seen repeatedly, ten times or more. V usage is TRBV5-6 and J usage is TRBJ2-4, with 8 bases matching TRBD1. V was pared by 4 bases and J by 5 bases, with 5 bases of the junction left unmatched. This CDR3 is built from 14 residues. The germline V gene has CDR1 SGHDT and CDR2 YYEEEE. This CDR3 reads CASSDGQGQNIQYF. CDR3 bases: TGTGCCAGCAGCGACGGACAGGGCCAAAACATTCAGTACTTC.

This clonotype has ten or more counts. This chain joins TRBV5-6 and TRBJ2-3; either TRBD1 or TRBD2 may fit D (5 bases each). The CDR3 is 16 residues long. The germline V gene has CDR1 SGHDT and CDR2 YYEEEE. V lost 2 bases, J lost 5 bases, and 18 bases lay in between. The CDR3 DNA follows: TGTGCCAGCAGCTTTTGGGGACCAGGAGAGATAGATACGCAGTATTTT. Its translation: CASSFWGPGEIDTQYF.

This clonotype was observed a few times. This rearrangement joins TRBV20-1 to TRBJ2-1, with D hard to call. The CDR3 is made up of 13 amino acids. The germline CDR1 and CDR2 sequences are DFQATT and SNEGSKA (reference sequence). V was trimmed by 6 bases and J by 4 bases, leaving 13 bases between them. Written as DNA, the CDR3 is TGCAGTGCCGTGCCCGTGGGATACAATGAGCAGTTCTTC. It specifies CSAVPVGYNEQFF.

Turning to this clonotype: A much larger clone sits a single nucleotide away, making a read error possible. The chain recombines TRBV4-2 with TRBJ2-4, with D uncertain. V was pared by 1 base and J by 7 bases, with 14 bases between. Germline assignment: CDR1 LGHNA and CDR2 YNFKEQ. This CDR3 is 15 amino acids long. CDR3 sequence reads: CASSQGPGLSNIQYF. CDR3 DNA: TGTGCCAGCAGCCAAGGTCCTGGTCTATCGAACATTCAGTACTTC.

This clonotype showed up just a few times. The chain employs TRBV12-3 or TRBV12-4 and TRBJ1-4, with TRBD1 as a possible D gene (5 bases). The CDR3 has 13 amino acids. V lost 4 bases, J lost 6 bases, and 9 bases lay in between. The CDR3 reads CASSSGADEKLFF. CDR3 DNA: TGTGCCAGCAGTTCCGGGGCAGATGAAAAACTGTTTTTT.

Concerning this clonotype itself: A read error may explain this, as a much larger clone is one base away. The chain employs TRBV28 and TRBJ2-5, with D possibly being TRBD1 (6 bases). This CDR3 is built from 14 residues. Germline V lookup: CDR1 MDHEN, CDR2 SYDVKM. The DNA of the CDR3 is TGTGCCAGCAGTGAGGTGACAGGCCAAGAGCCCCAGTACTTC. Its translation is CASSEVTGQEPQYF.

This clonotype was seen just once. A much larger clone differs from this one at a single base, so this may be a read error. This chain joins TRBV13 and TRBJ1-5; 7 bases line up with TRBD1. Germline V CDR1 and CDR2: PRHDT, FYEKMQ (reference sequence). V lost 8 bases, J lost 4 bases, and 11 bases stayed unmatched. This CDR3 is built from 15 residues. In nucleotides, the CDR3 is TGTGCCAGCGGCTCAGGGACAGACCCAAATCAGCCCCAGCATTTT. Its protein product is CASGSGTDPNQPQHF.

A remark on this clonotype: One junction end does not reproduce the germline sequence, and a read error may be involved. The V call is TRBV5-3, the J call TRBJ1-3; D ambiguous. TRBV5-3 is sorted into the ORF group, with uncertain function. The CDR3 extends over 16 amino acids. CDR3 nucleotides: TGTGCCAGCAGCCGCGCCTTGGGATTTGCTGGAAGCACCATATATTTT. Its protein product is CASSRALGFAGSTIYF.

With regard to this clonotype: A much larger clone lies a single base off, so this may be a read error. No conserved phenylalanine or tryptophan is present at the end of the CDR3, so a read error is the likely explanation. The CDR3 DNA sequence: TGTGCCAGCAGCCTGGGACAAGCCTACAATGAGCAGTTCATC. This translates into CASSLGQAYNEQFI. This chain connects TRBV7-3 to TRBJ2-1, with D perhaps matching TRBD1 (6 bases). This CDR3 has 14 amino acids. Per germline, CDR1 SGHTA and CDR2 FQGTGA. The V end lost 5 bases, the J end lost 2 bases, and 10 bases lay between the germline ends.

This clonotype was picked up many times. This sequence joins TRBV7-9 and TRBJ1-1; tentative D call: TRBD1 (5 bases). The CDR3 totals 12 residues. The ends were cut back, 3 bases at V and 6 bases at J, with 8 bases in the middle. Germline CDR1 reads SEHNR; CDR2 reads FQNEAQ (reference sequence). CDR3 protein: CASSLGLSEAFF. The CDR3 DNA reads TGTGCCAGCAGCTTGGGACTTTCTGAAGCTTTCTTT.

This clonotype was recorded a few times. The gene calls are TRBV10-3 and TRBJ1-2, with D hard to call. Trimming took 3 bases from V and 6 from J, leaving 17 bases between them. The CDR3 covers 15 residues. Germline loops: CDR1 ENHRY, CDR2 SYGVKD. CDR3 in DNA: TGTGCCATCAGTGATTTTTCAGCAACGGAGGATGGCTACACCTTC. Amino acids: CAISDFSATEDGYTF.

This clonotype was counted ten times or more. The chain employs TRBV6-5 and TRBJ2-7; D is tentatively TRBD1 or TRBD2 (7 bases each). Trimming took 2 bases from V and 5 from J, leaving 13 bases between them. Per germline, CDR1 MNHEY and CDR2 SVGAGI. The length of the CDR3 is 14 residues. For the CDR3, the DNA is TGTGCCAGCAGTTACGGGAGGGGGCAGGACGAGCAGTACTTC. It specifies CASSYGRGQDEQYF.